These T cell receptor beta chains were read from a single sample in a study of immune cell composition in non-small cell lung cancer. Produced via immunoSEQ multiplex PCR; TCRdb's table is partial and in-frame only. The top ten hold roughly 5% of the sample, which has over 4,000 clones, about 88% seen once. The sample consisted of non-adjacent lung tissue. These TCRs come from a human donor with non-small cell lung cancer. Some clones in this sample may be carry-over from other donors' samples. The CDR3 runs from the conserved cysteine through the conserved F or W. The D gene is left open where the match is weak. The size of a clone is reported for some rows only, either as once, few or many, or as a class for expanded clones.

>-|TRBD1|TRBV6-6|TRBJ1-1
TGTGCCAGCACCGACAGGGTCGGGAACACTGAAGCTTTCTTT
CASTDRVGNTEAFF
>-|TRBD2|TRBV27|TRBJ2-3
TGTGCCAGCAGACGGGTTGCGGGGGGAACAGATACGCAGTATTTT
CASRRVAGGTDTQYF
>-|TRBD1|TRBV19|TRBJ2-6
TGTGCCAGTAGTATAAGTTCGTTAACAGGGGGTAAATCTGGGGCCAACGTCCTGACTTTC
CASSISSLTGGKSGANVLTF
>-|-|TRBV21-1|TRBJ2-3
TGTGCCAGCAGCAAGGGGGGACTAGCGGGAGGCTGCCTTAGCACAGATACGCAGTATTTT
CASSKGGLAGGCLSTDTQYF
>-|-|TRBV10-1|TRBJ2-7
TGCGCCAGCAGGGAAACTATCGAGCAGTACTTC
CASRETIEQYF
>-|TRBD2|TRBV9|TRBJ2-7
TGTGCCAGCAGCGTAGGGCTAGCGGGAGGCTACGAGCAGTACTTC
CASSVGLAGGYEQYF
>-|-|TRBV6-5|TRBJ2-2
TGTGCCACCGCCACTAGATCGGTCACCGGGGAGCTGTTTTTT
CATATRSVTGELFF
>-|-|TRBV5-1|TRBJ2-7
TGCGCCAGCAGCCCGGAGGTGGGGTCCCCCTACGAGCAGTACTTC
CASSPEVGSPYEQYF
>-|-|TRBV5-8|TRBJ2-2
TGTGCCAGCAGCTTGGTACGGGGAACCGGGGAGCTGTTTTTT
CASSLVRGTGELFF
>-|-|TRBV6-6|TRBJ1-1
TGTGCCACAACCGACAGGTTTCCCGTTGAAGCTTTCTTT
CATTDRFPVEAFF
>-|-|TRBV5-1|TRBJ1-2
TGCGCCAGCGGACTGGACAGTCCTAACTATGGCTACACCTTC
CASGLDSPNYGYTF
>-|TRBD1|TRBV28|TRBJ2-1
TGTGCCAGCAGTTCAAATACAGGGGCCCGGTACAATGAGCAGTTCTTC
CASSSNTGARYNEQFF
>-|TRBD2|TRBV2|TRBJ2-5
TGTGCCAGCAGTTCTAAGACTAGCGGGGAGTGGGGGACCCAGTACTTC
CASSSKTSGEWGTQYF
>-|-|TRBV5-1|TRBJ1-5
TGCGCCAGCAGCCCTAAACCGCAGGGTTCGGAAAATCAGCCCCAGCATTTT
CASSPKPQGSENQPQHF
>-|TRBD1|TRBV5-1|TRBJ1-2
TGCGCCAGCAGCGTAGGGACAGGGGGGTCCTATGGCTACACCTTC
CASSVGTGGSYGYTF
>-|-|TRBV6-5|TRBJ1-4
TGTGCCAGCAGTTCCCAGGGGCGGGTGGAAAAACTGTTTTTT
CASSSQGRVEKLFF
>-|-|TRBV5-6|TRBJ1-2
TGTGCCAGCAGCCGGGGGGGCTTTTATGGCTACACCTTC
CASSRGGFYGYTF
>-|TRBD1|TRBV30|TRBJ1-1
TGTGCCTGGCTTCCGGGACAGGGGATTCGGAGTACTGAAGCTTTCTTT
CAWLPGQGIRSTEAFF
>-|-|TRBV20-1|TRBJ1-1
TGCAGTGCTGCCAGACAGGTTGAAGCTTTCTTT
CSAARQVEAFF
>-|-|TRBV6-5|TRBJ1-1
TGTGCCAGCAGGCCCAGGGAGGCCACTGAAGCTTTCTTT
CASRPREATEAFF
>few|-|TRBV28|TRBJ2-4
TGTGCCAGCATCGACAGAGAGAAAAACATTCAGTACTTC
CASIDREKNIQYF
>-|TRBD2|TRBV10-3|TRBJ2-7
TGTGCCATCAGTGACCCGGGGGGGGGTAGGTACGAGCAGTACTTC
CAISDPGGGRYEQYF
>-|TRBD1|TRBV19|TRBJ2-7
TGTGCCAGTAGTCAGTCCTGGACAGGGTACGAGCAGTACTTC
CASSQSWTGYEQYF
>-|-|TRBV6-5|TRBJ1-2
TGTGCCAGCAGGACAGAGGTTAACTATGGCTACACCTTC
CASRTEVNYGYTF
>-|TRBD1|TRBV5-4|TRBJ1-2
TGTGCCAGCAGCTGGGACAGGGGGTTTCATGGCTACACCTTC
CASSWDRGFHGYTF
>-|TRBD1|TRBV7-2|TRBJ2-2
TGTGCCAGCAGACACCGGGACAGGGGGGCCGGGGAGCTGTTTTTT
CASRHRDRGAGELFF
>-|-|TRBV2|TRBJ1-2
TGTGCCAGCAGTGAAAACACGTATGGCTACACCTTC
CASSENTYGYTF
>-|-|TRBV18|TRBJ1-6
TGTGCCAGCTCACCAAGCGGGGCGCTTAATTCACCCCTCCACTTT
CASSPSGALNSPLHF
>-|TRBD2|TRBV11-2|TRBJ2-5
TGTGCCAGCAGCCCCACCCTGGGACTAGCAGAAGAGACCCAGTACTTC
CASSPTLGLAEETQYF
>-|-|TRBV6-6|TRBJ1-2
TGTGCCAGCACCCTCCGCAGGCGCGACCCCTATGGCTACACCTTC
CASTLRRRDPYGYTF
>-|-|TRBV18|TRBJ2-5
TGTGCCAGCTCACCTTCTGTGTCCCAAGAGACCCAGTACTTC
CASSPSVSQETQYF
>-|TRBD2|TRBV11-2|TRBJ2-7
TGTGCCAGCAGCGCCTGGGAGCGGGGGATCTACGAGCAGTACTTC
CASSAWERGIYEQYF
>few|-|TRBV2|TRBJ2-1
TGTGCCAGCAGTACGACTAGGAACGTCAATGAGCAGTTCTTC
CASSTTRNVNEQFF
>-|TRBD1|TRBV10-1|TRBJ2-7
TGCGCCAGCAGTGATGTTAGACAGGGGGGCGAGCAGTACTTC
CASSDVRQGGEQYF